Each of the 28 T cell receptor beta chains below was sequenced from the same sample in a study of shared clonotypes between healthy human individuals. Method: immunoSEQ multiplex PCR; TCRdb's copy keeps in-frame clones and lacks some. The sample has around 480,000 clones; about 80% are singletons. The material sequenced was PBMCs. Every receptor here comes from a woman in her thirties or forties in good health. Some clones in this sample may be carry-over from other donors' samples.

The chain uses TRBV28 and TRBJ1-5; possible D gene TRBD1, 6 bases. This CDR3 has 16 residues. With 6 bases removed from V and 1 base from J, the gap between germline ends came to 16 bases. Germline V gene data show CDR1 as MDHEN and CDR2 as SYDVKM. In DNA form, the CDR3 reads TGTGCCAGCAGCTCAACAGGGTTGTACAGCAATCAGCCCCAGCATTTT. Its translation: CASSSTGLYSNQPQHF. The full variable domain, in which reference TRBV28 and TRBJ1-5 provide the parts outside the CDR3, is DVKVTQSSRYLVKRTGEKVFLECVQDMDHENMFWYRQDPGLGLRLIYFSYDVKMKEKGDIPEGYSVSREKKERFSLILESASTNQTSMYLCASSSTGLYSNQPQHFGDGTRLSIL.

V is TRBV5-1 and J is TRBJ2-5; D may be TRBD1 (6 bases). Gene TRBJ2-7 matches the end of the DNA better, so the J call may be wrong. CDR1 is SGHRS and CDR2 is YFSETQ in the germline V gene. The CDR3 runs 13 residues. This CDR3 is CASSPGTRYEQYF. In DNA, the CDR3 is TGCGCCAGCAGCCCCGGGACACGGTACGAGCAGTACTTC.

In this sample, this clone turned up a few times. The chain carries TRBV5-4 and TRBJ1-2, with 9 bases matching TRBD1. Per germline, CDR1 SGHNT and CDR2 YYREEE (reference sequence). The CDR3 extends over 14 amino acids. V was clipped by 0 bases and J by 7 bases; unmatched bases: 4. This chain's CDR3 is CASSLEATGGGYTF. The CDR3 DNA reads as TGTGCCAGCAGCTTGGAGGCGACAGGGGGTGGCTACACCTTC.

The chain has TRBV30 and TRBJ1-2, with D tentatively TRBD1 (5 bases). Germline V gene sequence: CDR1 GTSNPN, CDR2 SVGIG (reference sequence). The CDR3 contains 12 residues. V lost 1 base and J lost 7, with 10 bases in between. The CDR3 bases are TGTGCCTGGAGTGAACAGGCCGGTGGCTACACCTTC. This codes for CAWSEQAGGYTF. Based on the CDR3 plus reference TRBV30 and TRBJ1-2, the full variable domain is SQTIHQWPATLVQPVGSPLSLECTVEGTSNPNLYWYRQAAGRGLQLLFYSVGIGQISSEVPQNLSASRPQDRQFILSSKKLLLSDSGFYLCAWSEQAGGYTFGSGTRLTVV.

V and J are TRBV5-1 and TRBJ2-5, with TRBD2 matching over 7 bases. The CDR3 totals 16 residues. The junction had 5 bases not matched to a gene; V was cut back by 0 bases and J by 0 bases. Germline values: CDR1 SGHRS, CDR2 YFSETQ. Here the CDR3 DNA reads TGCGCCAGCAGCTTGGGCGGGAGTGTCTACCAAGAGACCCAGTACTTC. Its translation is CASSLGGSVYQETQYF.

The rearrangement uses TRBV5-8 and TRBJ2-1; 13 positions match TRBD2. With V trimmed by 4 bases and J by 14 bases, 6 bases remained unmatched. This CDR3 comprises 13 residues. CDR1 and CDR2 from the germline V gene are SGHTS and YDEGEE. The CDR3 loop is CASSAGLAGEEFF. For the CDR3, the DNA is TGTGCCAGCAGCGCTGGACTAGCGGGAGAAGAGTTCTTC.

This CDR3 reads CASSLSGARDSNSYTIYF. As DNA, the CDR3 is TGTGCCAGCAGTTTAAGCGGGGCCAGGGACTCTAATAGTTACACCATATATTTT. The genes are TRBV28 and TRBJ1-3, with D possibly being TRBD1 (5 bases). CDR1 and CDR2 (germline): MDHEN, SYDVKM. V lost 2 bases, J lost 8 bases, and 25 bases lay in between. CDR3 length equals 18 residues.

The gene calls are TRBV27 and TRBJ2-2; D might be TRBD2 (6 bases). Germline lookup yields CDR1 MNHEY and CDR2 SMNVEV (reference sequence). The V gene lost 1 base and the J gene lost 6 bases, with 6 bases spanning the gap. This CDR3 is 13 amino acids long. CDR3 sequence (DNA): TGTGCCAGCAGTTTATGGGGGGCCGGGGAGCTGTTTTTT. It codes for CASSLWGAGELFF.

The chain employs TRBV5-1 and TRBJ2-1; 7 bases fit TRBD1. Trimming took 2 bases from V and 6 from J; bases not matched to a gene: 5. This CDR3 is built from 14 residues. From germline, CDR1 is SGHRS and CDR2 YFSETQ. For the CDR3, the DNA is TGCGCCAGCAGCTTAGCCCCAGGGGGCAATGAGCAGTTCTTC. It specifies CASSLAPGGNEQFF.

This clone was counted many times. V usage is TRBV30 and J usage is TRBJ1-5, with a tentative D call TRBD1 (5 bases). The CDR3 runs to 15 residues. V was cut by 4 bases and J by 7 bases, with 20 bases left in between. Germline-derived CDR1 and CDR2 are GTSNPN and SVGIG (reference sequence). CDR3 amino acids: CAWTSPTWRGQPQHF. The CDR3 DNA is TGTGCCTGGACTTCCCCGACTTGGAGGGGCCAGCCCCAGCATTTT.

This clone has at least ten counts. V is TRBV19 and J is TRBJ2-4; 7 nucleotides match TRBD2. The CDR3 totals 14 residues. Germline V gives CDR1 LNHDA, CDR2 SQIVND (reference sequence). V was pared by 5 bases and J by 6 bases, with 7 bases of the junction left unmatched. The CDR3 spells CASSDGREGNIQYF. CDR3 bases: TGTGCCAGTAGTGATGGGAGGGAGGGAAACATTCAGTACTTC.

The chain couples TRBV27 to TRBJ2-5, with TRBD1 matching over 8 bases. CDR3 length: 16 residues. Germline values: CDR1 MNHEY, CDR2 SMNVEV (reference sequence). The V segment lost 6 bases and the J segment 10 bases; nucleotides outside the gene matches: 19. This CDR3 is CASSTFVRAGGMVQYF. DNA of the CDR3: TGTGCCAGCAGCACCTTTGTGAGGGCAGGGGGCATGGTCCAGTACTTC.

V gene TRBV18 combines with J gene TRBJ2-4; D is undetermined. Trimming cost V 2 bases and J 2 bases, with 4 bases left between them. In germline, CDR1 is KGHSH, CDR2 LQKENI. CDR3 length: 13 amino acids. Here the CDR3 DNA reads TGTGCCAGCTCACCAGGGTCCAAAAACATTCAGTACTTC. It encodes CASSPGSKNIQYF.

The chain recombines TRBV9 with TRBJ2-5, with 10 bases fitting TRBD2. The CDR3 is made up of 18 amino acids. J lost 3 bases, V lost 0 bases, and 11 bases had no gene match. Germline V gene sequence: CDR1 SGDLS, CDR2 YYNGEE. In DNA form, the CDR3 reads TGTGCCAGCAGCGTAGCATCCGCTAGCGGGAGCGGAGAAGAGACCCAGTACTTC. Amino acids: CASSVASASGSGEETQYF.

The DNA of the CDR3 is TGTGCCAGCAGTTTTAGGACGGGCTATGGCTACACCTTC. Encoded protein: CASSFRTGYGYTF. This sequence joins TRBV7-8 and TRBJ1-2; D not certain. This CDR3 spans 13 amino acids. Germline V gene data show CDR1 as SGHVS and CDR2 as FQNEAQ. Between the trimmed V and J ends, which lost 6 bases and 4 bases, there was a span of 12 bases.

CDR3 coding DNA: TGCGCCAGCACCCCCGGGGGGAGCTCCTACAATGAGCAGTTCTTC. Protein product: CASTPGGSSYNEQFF. The rearrangement links TRBV5-1 to TRBJ2-1; 7 positions agree with TRBD2. The V gene's germline CDR1 is SGHRS and CDR2 YFSETQ. Losses at the gene ends were 6 bases for V and 0 bases for J; bases not matched to a gene: 6. The CDR3 runs 15 residues.

In its sample, this clone was seen once. The rearrangement links TRBV5-1 to TRBJ2-5; a weak D match, TRBD1 (6 bases). There are 18 residues in the CDR3. Trimming removed 4 bases from V and 5 bases from J, with 27 bases in between. Per germline, CDR1 SGHRS and CDR2 YFSETQ. The CDR3 region is CASSPGGTRGGFRETQYF. As DNA, the CDR3 is TGCGCCAGCAGCCCTGGTGGGACAAGAGGCGGGTTTAGGGAGACCCAGTACTTC.

This clone came up once. J is TRBJ2-7 and V is TRBV27, with TRBD1 identical over 10 bases. The CDR3 covers 15 residues. In germline, CDR1 is MNHEY, CDR2 SMNVEV (reference sequence). V trimming: 6 bases; J trimming: 5 bases; junction bases outside the gene matches: 10. CDR3 coding DNA: TGTGCCAGCAGACGACAGGGGGCGCCTCTGAACGAGCAGTACTTC. It yields the protein CASRRQGAPLNEQYF.

The chain links TRBV19 to TRBJ1-5; a possible D gene is TRBD1 (6 bases). Germline loops: CDR1 LNHDA, CDR2 SQIVND (reference sequence). This CDR3 is built from 17 residues. Deletions cut 2 bases from V and 5 bases from J, with 19 bases between. For the CDR3, the DNA is TGTGCCAGTAGTATAAGTGGGGGGGCGAGAGTAGATCAGCCCCAGCATTTT. Protein product: CASSISGGARVDQPQHF.

J is TRBJ2-1 and V is TRBV28; TRBD1 matches at 7 bases. Germline V gives CDR1 MDHEN, CDR2 SYDVKM. V was pared by 7 bases and J by 1 base, with 13 bases of the junction left unmatched. The CDR3 runs 17 residues. CDR3 DNA: TGTGCCAGCACCGTAAACCAGGGGGACCGATCCTACAATGAGCAGTTCTTC. This encodes CASTVNQGDRSYNEQFF.

The V and J genes are TRBV27 and TRBJ1-2, with a weak D call TRBD1 (6 bases). V shed 2 bases and J shed 4 bases, with 14 bases lying between them. CDR3 length equals 15 residues. CDR1 and CDR2 from the germline V gene are MNHEY and SMNVEV (reference sequence). CDR3 loop: CASSLGAGGPYGYTF. CDR3 sequence (DNA): TGTGCCAGCAGTTTAGGTGCGGGGGGGCCCTATGGCTACACCTTC.

The sample holds one count of this clone. The gene calls are TRBV28 and TRBJ2-1, with 11 positions matching TRBD2. The CDR3 is made up of 17 amino acids. The germline V gene has CDR1 MDHEN and CDR2 SYDVKM. J was trimmed by 7 bases and V by 8 bases; bases with no gene match: 16. CDR3 DNA sequence: TGTGCCAGCTCGCAGGCCTCGACTAGCGGGAAGGGTAATGAGCAGTTCTTC. It yields the protein CASSQASTSGKGNEQFF.

The chain couples TRBV10-3 to TRBJ2-5; 9 positions match TRBD1. Trimming removed 2 bases from V and 2 bases from J; junction bases left unmatched: 6. The CDR3 sequence is 16 residues long. Germline CDR1 reads ENHRY; CDR2 reads SYGVKD. The CDR3 region is CAISELRTGAQETQYF. For the CDR3, the DNA is TGTGCCATCAGTGAGCTAAGGACAGGGGCTCAAGAGACCCAGTACTTC.

The rearrangement links TRBV29-1 to TRBJ2-3; 10 bases line up with TRBD2. Germline V gives CDR1 SQVTM, CDR2 ANQGSEA. CDR3 length: 13 residues. Germline trimming cut 7 bases from V and 6 bases from J; bases unmatched to any gene: 7. The CDR3 DNA sequence: TGCAGCGCCCAAGCGGGAGGGCCGGATACGCAGTATTTT. It codes for CSAQAGGPDTQYF.

V is TRBV11-2 and J is TRBJ2-7, with D possibly TRBD1 on 5 matching bases. Deletions cut 5 bases from V and 4 bases from J, with 9 bases between. The CDR3 is 12 amino acids. Germline loops: CDR1 SGHAT, CDR2 FQNNGV. As DNA, the CDR3 is TGTGCCAGCAGCCCCGACAGTTACGAGCAGTACTTC. This sequence encodes CASSPDSYEQYF.

This rearrangement joins TRBV18 to TRBJ2-1; the match to TRBD1 covers 9 bases. The germline V gene has CDR1 KGHSH and CDR2 LQKENI. Germline trimming cut 3 bases from V and 5 bases from J; bases unmatched to any gene: 2. This CDR3 region has 14 residues. The CDR3, as DNA: TGTGCCAGCTCACCGACAGGGGGACACAATGAGCAGTTCTTC. Translated, it gives CASSPTGGHNEQFF.

The chain employs TRBV11-2 and TRBJ2-1, with 10 bases identical to TRBD2. The CDR3 sequence is 14 residues long. CDR1 is SGHAT, CDR2 FQNNGV, per germline. The V gene end was trimmed by 3 bases and the J gene end by 15 bases; junction bases not matched to a gene: 11. In DNA form, the CDR3 reads TGTGCCAGCAGCTTTTTACTAGCGGGAATGGCCCCGTTCTTC. Its translation is CASSFLLAGMAPFF. Looking up the rest from reference TRBV11-2 and TRBJ2-1 gives the full variable domain: EAGVAQSPRYKIIEKRQSVAFWCNPISGHATLYWYQQILGQGPKLLIQFQNNGVVDDSQLPKDRFSAERLKGVDSTLKIQPAKLEDSAVYLCASSFLLAGMAPFFGPGTRLTVL.

The chain links TRBV19 to TRBJ2-7; D is possibly TRBD1 or TRBD2 (6 bases each). V shed 2 bases and J shed 4 bases, with 15 bases lying between them. CDR3 length: 15 amino acids. Germline V gives CDR1 LNHDA, CDR2 SQIVND (reference sequence). The CDR3, as DNA: TGTGCCAGTAGTATACGGCGGGACAACAAATACGAGCAGTACTTC. This gives the protein CASSIRRDNKYEQYF.